This TCR beta chain was captured in a study of shared clonotypes between healthy human individuals. CDR3 size: 13 residues. V was pared by 5 bases and J by 8 bases, with 13 bases between. In germline, CDR1 is SGHTA, CDR2 FQGTGA. Original methodology: Owing to the provision of junction-only sequences devoid of quality scores by immunoSEQ, filtering differed. Only in-frame clones appear in the TCRdb table, and some are missing; sequencing was by immunoSEQ multiplex PCR. That table furnishes V, J and clone size, whereas the DNA furnished D and trimming. The repertoire holds around 550,000 clones, 96% seen once, with less than 0.06% in the top ten.

Sequenced sample: naive CD4+ T cells sorted from blood. Subset denoted: CD45RA+ positively selected. This rearrangement joins TRBV7-3 to TRBJ2-1; possible D gene TRBD2, 5 bases. This clonotype was sampled from a woman between 25 and 40 years old in good health. The CDR3 reads CASSPEPGDEQFF. As DNA, the CDR3 is TGTGCCAGCAGCCCCGAGCCCGGGGATGAGCAGTTCTTC.